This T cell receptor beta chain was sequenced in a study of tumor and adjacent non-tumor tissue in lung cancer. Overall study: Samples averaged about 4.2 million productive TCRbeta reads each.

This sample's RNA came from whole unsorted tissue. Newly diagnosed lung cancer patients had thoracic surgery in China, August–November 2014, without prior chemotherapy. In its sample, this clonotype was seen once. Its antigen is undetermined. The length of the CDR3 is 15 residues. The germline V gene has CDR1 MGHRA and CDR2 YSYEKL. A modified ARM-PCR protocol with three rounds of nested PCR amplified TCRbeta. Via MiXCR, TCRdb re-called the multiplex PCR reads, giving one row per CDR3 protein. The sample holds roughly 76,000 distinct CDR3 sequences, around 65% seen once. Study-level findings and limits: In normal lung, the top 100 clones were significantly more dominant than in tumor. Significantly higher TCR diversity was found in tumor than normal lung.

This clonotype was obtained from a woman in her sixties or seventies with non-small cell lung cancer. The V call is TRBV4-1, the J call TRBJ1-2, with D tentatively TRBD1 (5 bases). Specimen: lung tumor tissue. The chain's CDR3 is CVNSQPGRMSYGYTF. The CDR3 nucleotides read TGCGTCAACAGCCAACCGGGACGGATGAGCTATGGCTACACCTTC.